Shown below are 10 T cell receptor beta chains from a single sample sequenced in a study of CD8 T cells in ankylosing spondylitis (dated by TCRdb to 2016 to 2017). No antigens are known for them. Library preparation was by 5' RACE. The data were produced on an Illumina HiSeq 2500. TCRdb reprocessing: public reads trimmed at Q25 with fastp, clones called with MiXCR, in-frame beta chains kept. Under each unique CDR3 protein, matching rows form one entry showing the most common genes and DNA. In this sample the table shows 650,000 to 800,000 distinct CDR3 sequences, roughly 19% of which occur a single time. The ten most abundant clones make up over 15% of the sample. What the research found in general, with its limitations: Blood from ankylosing spondylitis patients appeared to be characterized by a TCR beta motif made up of several highly homologous amino acid variants.

The sample taken for sequencing was blood, either unsorted or a sorted T cell fraction (not recorded which). The origin of the receptors is a male donor with ankylosing spondylitis.

V usage is TRBV12-3 or TRBV12-4 and J usage is TRBJ1-1; 7 bases are a match to TRBD1. The CDR3 consists of 12 residues. Trimming took 7 bases from V and 5 from J; bases not matched to a gene: 4. Here the CDR3 reads CASTPGGTEAFF. CDR3 in DNA: TGTGCCAGCACCCCAGGGGGTACTGAAGCTTTCTTT.

This chain links TRBV24-1 with TRBJ2-1; the D is unclear. CDR3 length equals 14 residues. The V gene lost 2 bases and the J gene lost 0 bases, with 4 bases spanning the gap. Germline lookup yields CDR1 KGHDR and CDR2 SFDVKD. The CDR3 region is CATSDWLSYNEQFF. CDR3 in DNA: TGTGCCACCAGTGATTGGCTCTCCTACAATGAGCAGTTCTTC.

There are many counts of this clonotype. The rearrangement joins TRBV5-1 to TRBJ2-2; D ambiguous. CDR1 and CDR2 (germline): SGHRS, YFSETQ. Between the trimmed V and J ends, which lost 0 bases and 4 bases, there was a span of 13 bases. The CDR3 totals 16 residues. The CDR3 DNA reads as TGCGCCAGCAGCTTGGAGGGTCCCACGTCCACCGGGGAGCTGTTTTTT. Translating gives CASSLEGPTSTGELFF.

This clonotype was detected many times. The chain uses TRBV20-1 and TRBJ2-5; 7 nucleotides align to TRBD1. The CDR3 is 13 amino acids. V shed 3 bases, J shed 1 base, and the junction held 2 bases outside the gene matches. Germline V gene lookup returns CDR1 DFQATT and CDR2 SNEGSKA (reference sequence). CDR3 residues: CSARGTAQETQYF. CDR3 bases: TGCAGTGCTAGGGGGACAGCCCAAGAGACCCAGTACTTC.

This clonotype was counted between two and nine times. The chain joins TRBV4-1 to TRBJ2-4; TRBD1 agrees at 7 bases. The CDR3 runs 13 residues. Germline CDR1 is MGHRA and CDR2 is YSYEKL. Unmatched junction bases numbered 2, after V lost 0 bases and J lost 9 bases. The CDR3 here is CASSQERTGIQYF. The CDR3 nucleotides read TGCGCCAGCAGCCAAGAAAGGACAGGCATTCAGTACTTC.

The chain joins TRBV3-1 to TRBJ2-1; tentatively, D is TRBD2 (6 bases). This CDR3 comprises 16 residues. In germline, CDR1 is LGHDT, CDR2 YNNKEL (reference sequence). The V gene lost 6 bases and the J gene lost 2 bases, with 17 bases spanning the gap. The CDR3 bases are TGTGCCAGCAGACGTACCGGGACTTCGACCTACAATGAGCAGTTCTTC. Translating gives CASRRTGTSTYNEQFF.

The chain couples TRBV27 to TRBJ2-2; TRBD2 aligns across 8 bases. This CDR3 has 18 residues. Per germline, CDR1 MNHEY and CDR2 SMNVEV (reference sequence). The J segment lost 3 bases and the V segment lost 5 bases, leaving 14 bases of the junction unmatched. CDR3 sequence reads: CASSRASGSNGDTGELFF. The CDR3 DNA follows: TGTGCCAGCAGTAGGGCCAGCGGGAGCAACGGGGACACCGGGGAGCTGTTTTTT.

This rearrangement joins TRBV5-1 to TRBJ2-1, with D possibly being TRBD2 (5 bases). CDR1 and CDR2 (germline): SGHRS, YFSETQ. V was shortened by 3 bases and J by 4 bases, with 11 bases between the two germline ends. CDR3 length: 14 amino acids. Here the CDR3 DNA reads TGCGCCAGCAGCTCCGGGTGGGAGTACAATGAGCAGTTCTTC. This gives the protein CASSSGWEYNEQFF. The variable domain in full, with the rest retrieved from reference TRBV5-1 and TRBJ2-1, is KAGVTQTPRYLIKTRGQQVTLSCSPISGHRSVSWYQQTPGQGLQFLFEYFSETQRNKGNFPGRFSGRQFSNSRSEMNVSTLELGDSALYLCASSSGWEYNEQFFGPGTRLTVL.

This chain links TRBV12-3 or TRBV12-4 with TRBJ1-2; D might be TRBD1 (5 bases). V was clipped by 6 bases and J by 2 bases, with 13 bases between them. This CDR3 has 14 amino acids. The chain's CDR3 is CASREQGSNYGYTF. CDR3 nucleotide sequence: TGTGCCAGCAGGGAGCAGGGCTCGAACTATGGCTACACCTTC.

The sample holds a few counts of this clonotype. V is TRBV12-3 or TRBV12-4 and J is TRBJ1-1, with D hard to call. V lost 6 bases and J lost 1, with 9 bases in between. This CDR3 region has 13 residues. The CDR3 region has the DNA TGTGCCAGCAGGTTATCAGGGAACACTGAAGCTTTCTTT. This sequence encodes CASRLSGNTEAFF.